This T cell receptor (beta chain) was captured by sequencing in a study of T cells in Graves' hyperthyroidism and ophthalmopathy. Study as a whole: At initial diagnosis, before any treatment had begun, peripheral blood was obtained.

The CDR3 has 15 amino acids. Germline lookup yields CDR1 SGHAT and CDR2 FQDESV (reference sequence). V lost 5 bases and J 6 bases, leaving 14 bases between the germline ends. Template material for amplifying TCR beta CDR3 regions consisted of RNA transcripts. An initial round of RT-PCR targeting the TCR CDR3 relied on the HTBI primer set. TCRdb reanalysed the multiplex PCR reads using MiXCR and keeps one entry per CDR3 protein. The sample lists hundreds of thousands of distinct CDR3 sequences; roughly a third were seen once. Diagnostic assessment was based on clinical symptoms, serum thyroxine and TRAb, thyroid ultrasound and orbital computed tomography.

The chain links TRBV11-1 to TRBJ1-6; D might be TRBD1 (6 bases). The source material was blood. This sequence originates from a woman aged 40-49 years with Graves' hyperthyroidism. The CDR3 region has the DNA TGTGCCAGCAGCGCAGCCGGGACAAGTAATTCACCCCTCCACTTT. Protein product: CASSAAGTSNSPLHF.